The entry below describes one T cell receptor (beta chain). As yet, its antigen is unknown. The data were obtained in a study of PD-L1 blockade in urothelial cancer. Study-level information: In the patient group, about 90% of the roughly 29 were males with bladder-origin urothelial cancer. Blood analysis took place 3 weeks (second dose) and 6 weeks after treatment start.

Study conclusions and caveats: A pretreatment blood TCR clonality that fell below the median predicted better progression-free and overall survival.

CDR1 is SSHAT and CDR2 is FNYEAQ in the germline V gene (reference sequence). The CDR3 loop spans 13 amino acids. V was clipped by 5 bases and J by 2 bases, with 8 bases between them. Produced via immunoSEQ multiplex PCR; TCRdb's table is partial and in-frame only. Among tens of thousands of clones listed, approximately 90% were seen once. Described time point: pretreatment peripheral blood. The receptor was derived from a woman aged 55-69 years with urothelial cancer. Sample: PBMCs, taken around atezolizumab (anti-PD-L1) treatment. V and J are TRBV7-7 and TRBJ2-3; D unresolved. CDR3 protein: CASSPGLTDTQYF. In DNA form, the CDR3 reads TGTGCCAGCAGCCCTGGGCTCACAGATACGCAGTATTTT.